The 18 T cell receptor beta chains below all came from one sample that was sequenced in a study of cytomegalovirus exposure and HLA in healthy donors. 13 Jbeta primers and 60 Vbeta primers were used for the PCR. Sequenced by immunoSEQ multiplex PCR; TCRdb stores in-frame clones only, minus some. Of over 95,000 clones listed, 65% to 85% are singletons. Sequenced: PBMCs. The receptors come from a woman aged 18-29 years in good health and CMV-seronegative.

In its sample, this clone was seen once. The rearrangement joins TRBV28 to TRBJ2-2; D uncertain. The CDR3 is made up of 14 amino acids. CDR1 is MDHEN, CDR2 SYDVKM, per germline. The V gene lost 3 bases and the J gene lost 4 bases, with 9 bases spanning the gap. The CDR3 region is CASSFQVSTGELFF. CDR3 sequence (DNA): TGTGCCAGCAGTTTTCAAGTTAGCACCGGGGAGCTGTTTTTT.

The gene calls are TRBV28 and TRBJ2-7; D possibly corresponds to TRBD1 (5 bases). This CDR3 contains 12 residues. Germline CDR1 is MDHEN and CDR2 is SYDVKM. V lost 3 bases to trimming and J lost 6 bases, with 9 bases between them. The CDR3 coding sequence is TGTGCCAGCAGTTTCCAGGGCCGCGAGCAGTACTTC. Amino acids: CASSFQGREQYF. Full variable domain (outside the CDR3, taken from reference TRBV28 and TRBJ2-7): DVKVTQSSRYLVKRTGEKVFLECVQDMDHENMFWYRQDPGLGLRLIYFSYDVKMKEKGDIPEGYSVSREKKERFSLILESASTNQTSMYLCASSFQGREQYFGPGTRLTVT.

The rearrangement uses TRBV11-2 and TRBJ2-7; 14 nucleotides match TRBD2. The CDR3 totals 16 residues. J lost 2 bases, V lost 5 bases, and 5 bases had no gene match. Looked up from germline, CDR1 is SGHAT and CDR2 is FQNNGV. CDR3 bases: TGTGCCAGCAGCCCGGGACTAGCGGGAGCCCCCTACGAGCAGTACTTC. Amino acid sequence: CASSPGLAGAPYEQYF.

The chain carries TRBV4-1 and TRBJ2-7, with D possibly being TRBD1 (5 bases). The CDR3 runs to 16 residues. V shed 1 base and J shed 2 bases, with 15 bases lying between them. Germline lookup yields CDR1 MGHRA and CDR2 YSYEKL. The CDR3 bases are TGCGCCAGCAGCCAAGTAGACAGCTCCCAAGCCTACGAGCAGTACTTC. Translated: CASSQVDSSQAYEQYF.

The V call is TRBV5-4, the J call TRBJ2-4; TRBD1 is a possible D gene (6 bases). Trimming removed 4 bases at V and 8 bases at J, with 19 bases between. Germline-derived CDR1 and CDR2 are SGHNT and YYREEE (reference sequence). This CDR3 has 15 residues. The CDR3 reads CASSPGGRGKDIQYF. As DNA, the CDR3 is TGTGCCAGCAGCCCCGGAGGCAGGGGAAAAGACATTCAGTACTTC.

The chain recombines TRBV2 with TRBJ1-1; perhaps TRBD1 as D (6 bases). Trimming removed 8 bases at V and 5 bases at J, with 15 bases between. This CDR3 has 13 residues. Germline V CDR1 and CDR2: SNHLY, FYNNEI. The CDR3 protein is CASQGTRVTEAFF. The CDR3 nucleotides read TGTGCCAGCCAGGGGACGAGGGTAACTGAAGCTTTCTTT.

The chain couples TRBV5-1 to TRBJ2-7, with 11 positions matching TRBD1. This CDR3 comprises 15 residues. The germline V gene encodes CDR1 SGHRS and CDR2 YFSETQ. Germline trimming cut 3 bases from V and 2 bases from J; bases unmatched to any gene: 4. The CDR3 region has the DNA TGCGCCAGCAGCTCCCGGACAGGGGGCCCCTACGAGCAGTACTTC. As protein: CASSSRTGGPYEQYF.

This chain links TRBV27 with TRBJ1-6; possible D gene TRBD1, 5 bases. There are 17 residues in the CDR3. Germline V lookup: CDR1 MNHEY, CDR2 SMNVEV (reference sequence). The V and J ends lost 0 bases and 0 bases respectively, with 9 bases between them. CDR3 sequence (DNA): TGTGCCAGCAGTTTATCAGGGGCTCCCTCCTATAATTCACCCCTCCACTTT. It translates to CASSLSGAPSYNSPLHF.

J is TRBJ2-3 and V is TRBV9; 9 bases map to TRBD2. Germline V gives CDR1 SGDLS, CDR2 YYNGEE. The CDR3 consists of 16 residues. The junction had 6 bases not matched to a gene; V was cut back by 0 bases and J by 4 bases. The CDR3 DNA reads as TGTGCCAGCAGCGTAGGGCGGGGGGGCCTAGCAGATACGCAGTATTTT. Its protein is CASSVGRGGLADTQYF.

CDR3 bases: TGTGCCAGCAGCTTGACTATGATTAGGGGGTTGAACACTGAAGCTTTCTTT. Protein sequence: CASSLTMIRGLNTEAFF. V is TRBV5-6 and J is TRBJ1-1; D perhaps matches TRBD1 (6 bases). Germline CDR1 and CDR2: SGHDT and YYEEEE. Trimming removed 1 base from V and 0 bases from J, with 16 bases in between. This CDR3 has 17 amino acids.

With regard to this clone: The sample contains more than one DNA sequence encoding this CDR3. The chain couples TRBV7-2 to TRBJ1-1, with D possibly being TRBD1 (6 bases). The CDR3 extends over 13 amino acids. The V gene lost 5 bases and the J gene lost 1 base, with 8 bases spanning the gap. Looked up from germline, CDR1 is SGHTA and CDR2 is FQGNSA. The CDR3 nucleotides read TGTGCCAGCAGCCTGACAGGGAACACTGAAGCTTTCTTT. Protein sequence: CASSLTGNTEAFF.

The J gene is TRBJ2-5, the V gene TRBV18; 10 nucleotides match TRBD1. Germline CDR1 reads KGHSH; CDR2 reads LQKENI. The CDR3 runs to 14 residues. Germline trimming cut 8 bases from V and 2 bases from J; bases unmatched to any gene: 5. The CDR3 protein is CASTRDRGQETQYF. The CDR3 DNA follows: TGTGCCAGCACCCGGGACAGGGGTCAAGAGACCCAGTACTTC.

The rearrangement links TRBV19 to TRBJ1-5; 9 bases are shared with TRBD1. The CDR3 loop spans 15 amino acids. Per germline, CDR1 LNHDA and CDR2 SQIVND (reference sequence). The junction had 8 bases not matched to a gene; V was cut back by 6 bases and J by 5 bases. The CDR3 DNA reads TGTGCCAGTAGCCCCTGGGGACAGGGAGATCAGCCCCAGCATTTT. Residues: CASSPWGQGDQPQHF.

This clone was detected only a few times. The V and J genes are TRBV2 and TRBJ1-2; D might be TRBD1 (6 bases). Trimming stripped 7 bases from V and 3 bases from J, with 18 bases between. There are 15 residues in the CDR3. Germline V gives CDR1 SNHLY, CDR2 FYNNEI. The CDR3, as DNA: TGTGCCAGCAAATCACAGGGAAAAGGGGACTATGGCTACACCTTC. It yields the protein CASKSQGKGDYGYTF.

This CDR3 is CASSQESNWDTQYF. CDR3 nucleotides: TGTGCCAGCAGCCAAGAGTCTAACTGGGATACGCAGTATTTT. The genes are TRBV4-2 and TRBJ2-3; D remains unclear. The CDR3 loop spans 14 amino acids. Trimming removed 0 bases at V and 6 bases at J, with 10 bases between. Per the germline V gene, CDR1 is LGHNA and CDR2 is YNFKEQ.

A single count supports this clone. This chain uses TRBV6-5 with TRBJ2-5; 7 positions match TRBD1. CDR1 MNHEY and CDR2 SVGAGI come from the germline V gene. J was trimmed by 9 bases and V by 5 bases; bases with no gene match: 12. The CDR3 extends over 14 amino acids. The CDR3 nucleotides read TGTGCCAGCAGTGACAGGGTGGATAGGAGGCCCCAGTACTTC. Its translation: CASSDRVDRRPQYF.

V gene TRBV11-2 combines with J gene TRBJ2-7; 9 positions agree with TRBD2. The germline V gene has CDR1 SGHAT and CDR2 FQNNGV. V was clipped by 5 bases and J by 3 bases; unmatched bases: 11. CDR3 length equals 16 residues. This CDR3 reads CASSRNRAGGVYEQYF. CDR3 sequence (DNA): TGTGCCAGCAGCCGTAACCGAGCGGGAGGAGTCTACGAGCAGTACTTC.

V usage is TRBV30 and J usage is TRBJ1-1; D gene ambiguous. CDR1 is GTSNPN and CDR2 is SVGIG in the germline V gene (reference sequence). V was cut by 2 bases and J by 10 bases, with 14 bases left in between. There are 12 residues in the CDR3. CDR3 coding DNA: TGTGCCTGGAGTCCCCCCACAGTTGTAGCTTTCTTT. This gives the protein CAWSPPTVVAFF.